This paragraph reports one TCR beta chain. Its specificity is not known. Generated by immunoSEQ multiplex PCR, the TCRdb table keeps only in-frame clones and is missing some. This table holds approximately 8,400 clones, more than 90% found once. This specimen comes from a study of STAT3 mutations in large granular lymphocyte leukemia. Study-level background: Canonical activating STAT3 mutations were detected in roughly half of the longitudinally sequenced T-LGLL patients. More than half of T-LGLL patients received immunosuppressive therapy.

Whole-study findings and limits: Some patients had persisting codominant clonotypes that could mask small clones. Variable sampling intervals and differing treatment regimens complicated linking therapy response to TCR clonal burden changes. Every T-LGLL patient had at least one immunodominant TCRbeta clonotype.

Trimming left V 5 bases short and J 4 bases short, with 10 bases between. The CDR3 length is 13 residues. From germline, CDR1 is MNHEY and CDR2 SVGAGI. The receptor was isolated from a man in his sixties with T-cell large granular lymphocyte leukemia. Some clones in this sample may be carry-over from other donors' samples. The rearrangement links TRBV6-5 to TRBJ2-3, with D unclear. Sequencing was performed on peripheral blood mononuclear cells. The CDR3, as DNA: TGTGCCAGCAGTACCGCCGCGTCAGATACGCAGTATTTT. Its protein product is CASSTAASDTQYF.